Listed here are 14 T cell receptor beta chains from one sample, sequenced in a study of technical replicates of blood from a few donors. This table comes from immunoSEQ multiplex PCR, and its TCRdb copy is limited to in-frame clones, with some not included. The table records approximately 68,000 clones, 95% to 98% of them present only once. Sequences were obtained from T cells isolated from PBMCs. These TCRs come from a human donor in good health.

The V and J genes are TRBV5-1 and TRBJ1-4; tentative D call: TRBD1 (6 bases). V shed 0 bases and J shed 3 bases, with 12 bases lying between them. Per the germline V gene, CDR1 is SGHRS and CDR2 is YFSETQ. This CDR3 is built from 16 residues. The CDR3 DNA reads as TGCGCCAGCAGCTTGGGGCAGGGGATAGCTAATGAAAAACTGTTTTTT. Amino acids: CASSLGQGIANEKLFF.

The V call is TRBV27, the J call TRBJ2-2, with D uncertain. Trimming cost V 3 bases and J 7 bases, with 6 bases left between them. The CDR3 is made up of 12 amino acids. Germline CDR1 MNHEY, CDR2 SMNVEV (reference sequence). CDR3 sequence: CASSFPGGELFF. In DNA form, the CDR3 reads TGTGCCAGCAGTTTCCCGGGCGGGGAGCTGTTTTTT.

The chain recombines TRBV25-1 with TRBJ1-1; no clear D gene. The germline V gene encodes CDR1 MGHDK and CDR2 SYGVNS. Trimming took off 2 bases at V and 3 bases at J, with 10 bases between the two ends. This CDR3 comprises 14 residues. The CDR3 DNA follows: TGTGCCAGCAGTGAACCCGACGGAGACACTGAAGCTTTCTTT. Translation gives CASSEPDGDTEAFF.

The chain has TRBV30 and TRBJ1-4; D might be TRBD1 (5 bases). Looked up from germline, CDR1 is GTSNPN and CDR2 is SVGIG (reference sequence). The CDR3 has 13 residues. V dropped 2 bases and J dropped 12 bases, with 16 bases sitting between them. The CDR3 nucleotides are TGTGCCTGGAGTAGAACGTATGGAGGGGAACTGTTTTTT. Translated, it gives CAWSRTYGGELFF.

The chain couples TRBV11-1 to TRBJ2-7; tentatively, D is TRBD1 (6 bases). V lost 5 bases and J lost 0, with 17 bases in between. CDR1 is SGHAT and CDR2 is FQDESV in the germline V gene (reference sequence). The length of the CDR3 is 16 residues. CDR3 nucleotide sequence: TGTGCCAGCAGCCGAAACAACAGGGACCGCTCCTACGAGCAGTACTTC. This sequence encodes CASSRNNRDRSYEQYF.

The table lists this clone with a count of one. This chain links TRBV29-1 with TRBJ1-1, with 7 bases that match TRBD1. Germline V lookup: CDR1 SQVTM, CDR2 ANQGSEA. V lost 6 bases to trimming and J lost 3 bases; unmatched junction nucleotides: 4. CDR3 length equals 12 residues. The CDR3 reads CSVQGRYTEAFF. The CDR3 nucleotides are TGCAGCGTACAGGGGAGATACACTGAAGCTTTCTTT.

The chain combines TRBV2 with TRBJ2-7, with 8 positions matching TRBD2. Losses at the gene ends were 6 bases for V and 6 bases for J; bases not matched to a gene: 16. Germline V gives CDR1 SNHLY, CDR2 FYNNEI. The CDR3 runs 16 residues. The CDR3 sequence: CASSNSGTRVFGEQYF. The CDR3 DNA follows: TGTGCCAGCAGCAACTCCGGGACTAGAGTGTTTGGCGAGCAGTACTTC. Full variable domain (remainder filled in from reference TRBV2 and TRBJ2-7): EPEVTQTPSHQVTQMGQEVILRCVPISNHLYFYWYRQILGQKVEFLVSFYNNEISEKSEIFDDQFSVERPDGSNFTLKIRSTKLEDSAMYFCASSNSGTRVFGEQYFGPGTRLTVT.

CDR3 DNA sequence: TGTGCCAGAAGCCCACCGCAGGCAGGGGATGAAAAACTGTTTTTT. Translated, it gives CARSPPQAGDEKLFF. The chain combines TRBV5-3 with TRBJ1-4; perhaps TRBD1 as D (6 bases). TRBV5-3 carries the ORF label, with uncertain function. CDR3 size: 15 residues. Trimming cost V 4 bases and J 6 bases, with 16 bases left between them.

The CDR3 is CAISTETTNRGQYF. The CDR3 coding sequence is TGTGCCATCAGTACTGAGACAACTAACCGGGGGCAGTACTTC. V gene TRBV10-3 combines with J gene TRBJ2-7; possibly TRBD2 for D (5 bases). The CDR3 is made up of 14 amino acids. Germline V lookup: CDR1 ENHRY, CDR2 SYGVKD. The V and J ends lost 5 bases and 9 bases respectively, with 20 bases between them.

V usage is TRBV19 and J usage is TRBJ1-1, with D maybe TRBD1 (6 bases). Germline CDR1 reads LNHDA; CDR2 reads SQIVND (reference sequence). Trimming removed 9 bases at V and 0 bases at J, with 11 bases between. This CDR3 spans 13 amino acids. The CDR3 here is CASSDRLNTEAFF. The DNA for the CDR3 is TGTGCCAGCTCTGACAGGTTGAACACTGAAGCTTTCTTT.

This chain joins TRBV5-1 and TRBJ2-7; D is perhaps TRBD1 (5 bases). V was cut by 6 bases and J by 0 bases, with 13 bases left in between. The CDR3 totals 14 residues. CDR1 and CDR2 (germline): SGHRS, YFSETQ. CDR3 loop: CASKGQGYSYEQYF. The CDR3 DNA sequence: TGCGCCAGCAAAGGGCAGGGTTACTCCTACGAGCAGTACTTC.

The rearrangement uses TRBV6-1 and TRBJ2-3; D not resolved. This CDR3 is built from 14 residues. Germline lookup yields CDR1 MNHNS and CDR2 SASEGT. Trimming removed 6 bases from V and 2 bases from J, with 12 bases in between. Here the CDR3 DNA reads TGTGCCAGCAGCCCAGGCGAGTACACAGATACGCAGTATTTT. It codes for CASSPGEYTDTQYF.

The chain recombines TRBV19 with TRBJ2-7, with unresolved D. Germline V gene data show CDR1 as LNHDA and CDR2 as SQIVND (reference sequence). The V and J ends lost 5 bases and 5 bases respectively, with 16 bases between them. The CDR3 is made up of 14 amino acids. This chain's CDR3 is CASSFQVWVNEQYF. CDR3 DNA: TGTGCCAGTAGTTTTCAGGTTTGGGTCAACGAGCAGTACTTC. Full variable domain (remainder filled in from reference TRBV19 and TRBJ2-7): DGGITQSPKYLFRKEGQNVTLSCEQNLNHDAMYWYRQDPGQGLRLIYYSQIVNDFQKGDIAEGYSVSREKKESFPLTVTSAQKNPTAFYLCASSFQVWVNEQYFGPGTRLTVT.

The chain is built from TRBV28 and TRBJ2-7; TRBD1 is a possible D gene (6 bases). The V gene lost 8 bases and the J gene lost 6 bases, with 20 bases spanning the gap. This CDR3 contains 14 residues. Looked up from germline, CDR1 is MDHEN and CDR2 is SYDVKM. CDR3 in amino acids: CASAQATRGGEQYF. The CDR3 nucleotides read TGTGCCAGCGCCCAGGCCACCCGAGGGGGCGAGCAGTACTTC. Full variable domain (remainder filled in from reference TRBV28 and TRBJ2-7): DVKVTQSSRYLVKRTGEKVFLECVQDMDHENMFWYRQDPGLGLRLIYFSYDVKMKEKGDIPEGYSVSREKKERFSLILESASTNQTSMYLCASAQATRGGEQYFGPGTRLTVT.